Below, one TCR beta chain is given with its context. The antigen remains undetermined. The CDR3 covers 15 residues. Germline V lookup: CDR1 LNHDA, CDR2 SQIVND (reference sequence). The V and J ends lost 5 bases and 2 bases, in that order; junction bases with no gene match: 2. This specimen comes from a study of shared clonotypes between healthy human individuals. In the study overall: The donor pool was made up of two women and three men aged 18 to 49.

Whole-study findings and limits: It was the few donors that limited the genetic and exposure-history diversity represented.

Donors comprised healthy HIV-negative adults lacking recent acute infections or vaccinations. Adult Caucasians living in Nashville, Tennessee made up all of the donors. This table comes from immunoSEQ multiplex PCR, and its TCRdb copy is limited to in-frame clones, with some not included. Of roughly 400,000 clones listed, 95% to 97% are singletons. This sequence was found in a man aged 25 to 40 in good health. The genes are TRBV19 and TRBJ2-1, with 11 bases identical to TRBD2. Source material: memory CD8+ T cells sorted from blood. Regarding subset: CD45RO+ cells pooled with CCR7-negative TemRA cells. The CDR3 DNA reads TGTGCCAGTAGTGTACTAGCGGGAGCCTACAATGAGCAGTTCTTC. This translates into CASSVLAGAYNEQFF.